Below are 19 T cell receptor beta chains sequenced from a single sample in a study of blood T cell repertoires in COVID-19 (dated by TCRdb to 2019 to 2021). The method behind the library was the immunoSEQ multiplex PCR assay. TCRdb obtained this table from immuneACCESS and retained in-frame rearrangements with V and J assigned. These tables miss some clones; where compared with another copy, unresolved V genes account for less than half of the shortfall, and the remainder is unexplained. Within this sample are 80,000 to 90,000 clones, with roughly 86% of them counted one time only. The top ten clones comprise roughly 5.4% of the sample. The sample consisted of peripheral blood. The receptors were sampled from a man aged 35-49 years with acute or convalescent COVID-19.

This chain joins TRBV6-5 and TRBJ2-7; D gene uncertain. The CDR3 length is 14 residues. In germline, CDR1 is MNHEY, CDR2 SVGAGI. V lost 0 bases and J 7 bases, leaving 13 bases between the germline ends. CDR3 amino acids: CASSYSRYPQEQYF. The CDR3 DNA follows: TGTGCCAGCAGTTACTCGAGGTACCCTCAGGAGCAGTACTTC.

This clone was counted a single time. The CDR3 here is CASSLGGAKNTEAFF. CDR3 sequence (DNA): TGTGCCAGCAGCTTAGGTGGGGCCAAAAACACTGAAGCTTTCTTT. This chain uses TRBV11-2 with TRBJ1-1; maybe TRBD1 (5 bases). Trimming shortened V by 1 base and J by 2 bases, and 11 bases separated the two germline ends. The CDR3 sequence is 15 residues long. Germline CDR1 and CDR2: SGHAT and FQNNGV.

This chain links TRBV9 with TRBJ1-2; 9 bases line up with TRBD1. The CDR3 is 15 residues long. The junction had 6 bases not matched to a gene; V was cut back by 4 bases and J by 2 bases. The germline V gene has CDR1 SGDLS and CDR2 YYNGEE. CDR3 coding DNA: TGTGCCAGCAGCTTCGACGGGACAGGGAACTATGGCTACACCTTC. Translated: CASSFDGTGNYGYTF.

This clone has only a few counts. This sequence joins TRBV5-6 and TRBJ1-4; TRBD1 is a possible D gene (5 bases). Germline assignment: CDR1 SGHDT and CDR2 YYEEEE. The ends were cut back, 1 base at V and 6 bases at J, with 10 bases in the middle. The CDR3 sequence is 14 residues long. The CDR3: CASSLQGADEKLFF. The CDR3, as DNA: TGTGCCAGCAGCTTGCAAGGGGCGGATGAAAAACTGTTTTTT.

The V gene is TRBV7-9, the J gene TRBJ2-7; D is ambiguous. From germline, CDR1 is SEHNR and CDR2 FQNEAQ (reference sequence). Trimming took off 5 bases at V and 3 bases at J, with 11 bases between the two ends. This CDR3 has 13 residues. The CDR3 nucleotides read TGTGCCAGCAGCCCCGGTTCCGTCTACGAGCAGTACTTC. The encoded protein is CASSPGSVYEQYF.

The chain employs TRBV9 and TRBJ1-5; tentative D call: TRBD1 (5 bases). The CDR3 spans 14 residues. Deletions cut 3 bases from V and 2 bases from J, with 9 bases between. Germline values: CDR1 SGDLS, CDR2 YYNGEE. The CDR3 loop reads CASSEGTGNQPQHF. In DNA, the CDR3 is TGTGCCAGCAGCGAGGGGACTGGCAATCAGCCCCAGCATTTT.

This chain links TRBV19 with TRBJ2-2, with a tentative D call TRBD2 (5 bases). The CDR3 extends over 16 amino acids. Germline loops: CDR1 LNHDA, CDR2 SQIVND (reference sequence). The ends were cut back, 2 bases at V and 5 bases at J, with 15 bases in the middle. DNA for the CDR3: TGTGCCAGTAGTATAATTGGGCCCCGCGGGACCGGGGAGCTGTTTTTT. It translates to CASSIIGPRGTGELFF.

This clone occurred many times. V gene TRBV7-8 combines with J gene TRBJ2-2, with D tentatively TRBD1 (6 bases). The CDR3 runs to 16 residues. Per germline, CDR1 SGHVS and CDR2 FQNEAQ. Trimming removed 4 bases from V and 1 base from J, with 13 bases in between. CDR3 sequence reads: CASSSFRDKNTGELFF. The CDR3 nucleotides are TGTGCCAGCAGCTCATTTCGGGACAAGAACACCGGGGAGCTGTTTTTT.

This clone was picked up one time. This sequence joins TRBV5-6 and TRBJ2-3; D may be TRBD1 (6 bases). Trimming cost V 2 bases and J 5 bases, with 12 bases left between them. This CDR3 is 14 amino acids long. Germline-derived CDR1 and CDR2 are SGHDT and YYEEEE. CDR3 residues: CASSFLPRGDTQYF. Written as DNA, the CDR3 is TGTGCCAGCAGCTTCCTGCCCAGGGGAGATACGCAGTATTTT.

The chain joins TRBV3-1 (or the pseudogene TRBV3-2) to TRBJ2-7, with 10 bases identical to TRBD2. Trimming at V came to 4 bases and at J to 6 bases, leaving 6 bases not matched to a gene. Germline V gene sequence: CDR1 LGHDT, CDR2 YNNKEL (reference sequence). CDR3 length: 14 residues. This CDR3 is CASSPLAGSGEQYF. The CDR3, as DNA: TGTGCCAGCAGCCCACTAGCGGGGTCCGGCGAGCAGTACTTC.

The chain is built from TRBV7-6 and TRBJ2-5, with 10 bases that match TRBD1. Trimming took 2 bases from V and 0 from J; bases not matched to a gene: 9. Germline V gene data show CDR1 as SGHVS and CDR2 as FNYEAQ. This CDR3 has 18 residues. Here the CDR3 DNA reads TGTGCCAGCAGCTTATACGGGACAGGGGCGTCGTACCAAGAGACCCAGTACTTC. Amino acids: CASSLYGTGASYQETQYF.

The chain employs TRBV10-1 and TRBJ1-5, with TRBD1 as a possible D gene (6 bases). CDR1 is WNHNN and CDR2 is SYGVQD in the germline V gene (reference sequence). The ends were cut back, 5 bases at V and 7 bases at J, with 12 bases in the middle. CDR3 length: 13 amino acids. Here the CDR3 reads CASSSQGQQPQHF. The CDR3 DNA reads TGCGCCAGCAGTTCCCAGGGGCAACAGCCCCAGCATTTT.

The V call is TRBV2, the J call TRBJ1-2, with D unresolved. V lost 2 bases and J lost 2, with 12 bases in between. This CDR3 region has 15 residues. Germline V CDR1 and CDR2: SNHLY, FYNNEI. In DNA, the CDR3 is TGTGCCAGCAGTGAAAGGAGGGTAGCGAACTATGGCTACACCTTC. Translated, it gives CASSERRVANYGYTF.

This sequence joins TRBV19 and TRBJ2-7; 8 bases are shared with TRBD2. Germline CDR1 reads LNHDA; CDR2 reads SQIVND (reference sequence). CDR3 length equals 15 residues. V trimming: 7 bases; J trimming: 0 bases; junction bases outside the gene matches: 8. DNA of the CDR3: TGTGCCAGTAAGCCTAGCGGGCCTAGCTCCTACGAGCAGTACTTC. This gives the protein CASKPSGPSSYEQYF.

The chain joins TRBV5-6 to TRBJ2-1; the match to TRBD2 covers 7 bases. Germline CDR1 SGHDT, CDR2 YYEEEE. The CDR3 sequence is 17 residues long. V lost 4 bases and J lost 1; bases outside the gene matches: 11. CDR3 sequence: CASSLTGGSGSYNEQFF. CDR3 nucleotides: TGTGCCAGCAGCCTTACGGGGGGATCCGGGTCCTACAATGAGCAGTTCTTC. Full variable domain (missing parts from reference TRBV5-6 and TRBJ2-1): DAGVTQSPTHLIKTRGQQVTLRCSPKSGHDTVSWYQQALGQGPQFIFQYYEEEERQRGNFPDRFSGHQFPNYSSELNVNALLLGDSALYLCASSLTGGSGSYNEQFFGPGTRLTVL.

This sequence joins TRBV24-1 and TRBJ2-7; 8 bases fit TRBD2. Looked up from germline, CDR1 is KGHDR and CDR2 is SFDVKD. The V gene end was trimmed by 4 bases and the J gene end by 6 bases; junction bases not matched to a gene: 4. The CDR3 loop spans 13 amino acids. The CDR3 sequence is CATSDGRGFEQYF. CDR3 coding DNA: TGTGCCACCAGTGACGGGAGGGGTTTCGAGCAGTACTTC.

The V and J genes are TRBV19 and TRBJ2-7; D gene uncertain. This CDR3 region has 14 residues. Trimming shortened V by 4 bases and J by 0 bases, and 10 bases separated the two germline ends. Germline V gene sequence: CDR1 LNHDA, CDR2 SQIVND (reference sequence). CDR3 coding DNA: TGTGCCAGTAGTAGACTTACCAACTCCTACGAGCAGTACTTC. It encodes CASSRLTNSYEQYF.

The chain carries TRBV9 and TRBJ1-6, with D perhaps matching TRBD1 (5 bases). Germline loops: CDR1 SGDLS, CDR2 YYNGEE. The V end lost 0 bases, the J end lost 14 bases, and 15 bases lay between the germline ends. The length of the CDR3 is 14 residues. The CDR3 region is CASSVETTAGALHF. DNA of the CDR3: TGTGCCAGCAGCGTAGAAACAACCGCGGGGGCCCTCCACTTT.

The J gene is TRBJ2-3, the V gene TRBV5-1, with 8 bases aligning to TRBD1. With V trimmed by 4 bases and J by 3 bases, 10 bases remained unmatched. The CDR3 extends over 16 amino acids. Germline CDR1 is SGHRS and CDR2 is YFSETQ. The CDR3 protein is CASSMGDRLLTDTQYF. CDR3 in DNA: TGCGCCAGCAGCATGGGGGACAGGCTTTTAACAGATACGCAGTATTTT.